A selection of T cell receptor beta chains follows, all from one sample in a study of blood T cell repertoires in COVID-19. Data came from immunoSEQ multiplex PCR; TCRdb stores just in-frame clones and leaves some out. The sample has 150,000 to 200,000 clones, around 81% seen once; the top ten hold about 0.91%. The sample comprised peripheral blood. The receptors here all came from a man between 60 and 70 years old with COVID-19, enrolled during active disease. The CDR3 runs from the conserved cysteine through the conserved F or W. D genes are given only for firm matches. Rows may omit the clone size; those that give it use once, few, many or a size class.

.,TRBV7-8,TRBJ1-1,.,CASNPPGVYEAFF,TGTGCCAGCAACCCCCCGGGGGTATACGAAGCTTTCTTT
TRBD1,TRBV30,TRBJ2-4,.,CAWGPRGSLNIQYF,TGTGCCTGGGGACCCAGGGGGTCCTTAAACATTCAGTACTTC
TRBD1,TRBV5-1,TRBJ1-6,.,CASSLEGQGYSPLHF,TGCGCCAGCAGCTTGGAGGGACAGGGGTATTCACCCCTCCACTTT
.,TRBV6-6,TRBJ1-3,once,CASSYARDTGNTIYF,TGTGCCAGCAGTTACGCGAGGGACACTGGAAACACCATATATTTT
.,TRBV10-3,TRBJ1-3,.,CAISPGSSGNTIYF,TGTGCCATCTCCCCTGGCAGCTCTGGAAACACCATATATTTT
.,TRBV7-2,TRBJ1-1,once,CASSLRGTEAFF,TGTGCCAGCAGCTTAAGGGGGACTGAAGCTTTCTTT
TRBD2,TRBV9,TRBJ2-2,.,CASGGDPNTGELFF,TGTGCCAGCGGGGGGGACCCGAACACCGGGGAGCTGTTTTTT
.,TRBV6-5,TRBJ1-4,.,CASSYLGGRNEKLFF,TGTGCCAGCAGTTACTTGGGAGGACGTAATGAAAAACTGTTTTTT
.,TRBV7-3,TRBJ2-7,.,CASSPTQGEEQYF,TGTGCCAGCAGCCCAACTCAAGGGGAAGAGCAGTACTTC
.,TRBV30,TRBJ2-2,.,CAWSRGTNTGELFF,TGTGCCTGGAGTCGGGGGACCAACACCGGGGAGCTGTTTTTT
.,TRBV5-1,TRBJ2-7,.,CASSPRRAASEQYF,TGCGCCAGCAGTCCTAGGAGGGCGGCTTCCGAGCAGTACTTC
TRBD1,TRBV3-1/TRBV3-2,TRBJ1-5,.,CASSQSRGETQVQPQHF,TGTGCCAGCAGCCAAAGCAGGGGGGAGACGCAAGTTCAGCCCCAGCATTTT
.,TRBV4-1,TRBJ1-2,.,CASRPILTGEREGYTF,TGCGCCAGCCGCCCAATCCTCACCGGGGAAAGGGAGGGCTACACCTTC
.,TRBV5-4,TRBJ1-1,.,CASSRTDTEAFF,TGTGCCAGCAGCCGGACAGACACTGAAGCTTTCTTT
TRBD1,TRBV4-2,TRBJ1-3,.,CASSQGLGQGGHRDF,TGTGCCAGCAGCCAAGGTCTGGGACAGGGGGGCCATCGGGATTTT
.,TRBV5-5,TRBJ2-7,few,CASSSREPRFREQYF,TGTGCCAGCAGCTCCCGGGAACCTAGGTTCCGCGAGCAGTACTTC
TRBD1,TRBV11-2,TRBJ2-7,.,CASSPWGQGPDEQYF,TGTGCCAGCAGCCCCTGGGGACAGGGACCTGACGAGCAGTACTTC
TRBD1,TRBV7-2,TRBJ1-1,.,CASSPETGVTEAFF,TGTGCCAGCAGCCCCGAAACAGGGGTCACTGAAGCTTTCTTT
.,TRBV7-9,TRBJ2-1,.,CASSLRGEVGNEQFF,TGTGCCAGCAGCTTAAGAGGGGAGGTAGGCAATGAGCAGTTCTTC
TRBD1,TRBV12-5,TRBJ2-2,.,CASGSPGQFTGELFF,TGTGCTAGTGGTTCCCCGGGACAGTTCACCGGGGAGCTGTTTTTT
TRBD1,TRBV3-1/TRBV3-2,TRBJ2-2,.,CASSHRQGRSGELFF,TGTGCCAGCAGCCACAGACAGGGACGTTCCGGGGAGCTGTTTTTT
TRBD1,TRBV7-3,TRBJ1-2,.,CASSLTGTGGFGYTF,TGTGCCAGCAGCTTAACCGGGACAGGGGGCTTTGGCTACACCTTC
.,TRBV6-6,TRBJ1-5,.,CASSYREDSNQPQHF,TGTGCCAGCAGTTACCGGGAGGATAGCAATCAGCCCCAGCATTTT
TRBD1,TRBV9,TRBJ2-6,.,CASSVVIRGQGSYSGANVLTF,TGTGCCAGCAGCGTAGTAATCCGAGGACAGGGGTCTTACTCTGGGGCCAACGTCCTGACTTTC
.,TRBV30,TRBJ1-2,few,CAWSVPEVPRGYTF,TGTGCCTGGAGTGTACCTGAGGTCCCGCGAGGCTACACCTTC
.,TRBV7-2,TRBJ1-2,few,CASSEHGLRLDGYTF,TGTGCCAGCAGCGAACACGGTCTCAGACTCGACGGCTACACCTTC
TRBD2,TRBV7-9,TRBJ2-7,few,CASSPAGTSGRAGSYEQYF,TGTGCCAGCAGCCCCGCCGGGACTAGCGGGAGGGCCGGTTCCTACGAGCAGTACTTC
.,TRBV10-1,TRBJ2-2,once,CASSEQVAGELFF,TGCGCCAGCAGTGAGCAGGTGGCCGGGGAGCTGTTTTTT
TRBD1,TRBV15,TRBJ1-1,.,CATSRDRGTEAFF,TGTGCCACCAGCCGGGACAGGGGAACTGAAGCTTTCTTT
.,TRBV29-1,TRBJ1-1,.,CSVERGSTEAFF,TGCAGCGTTGAAAGGGGCAGCACTGAAGCTTTCTTT
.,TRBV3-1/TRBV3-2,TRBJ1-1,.,CASSQAGRGATEAFF,TGTGCCAGCAGCCAAGCTGGCCGGGGGGCCACTGAAGCTTTCTTT
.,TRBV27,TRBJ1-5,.,CASSLHPRGLNQPQHF,TGTGCCAGCAGTCTTCACCCTCGGGGTCTGAATCAGCCCCAGCATTTT
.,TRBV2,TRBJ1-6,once,CASSESPDSGSYNSPLHF,TGTGCCAGCAGTGAATCCCCGGACAGCGGATCTTATAATTCACCCCTCCACTTT
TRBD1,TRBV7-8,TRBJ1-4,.,CASSLTGGHEKLFF,TGTGCCAGCAGCTTGACAGGGGGCCATGAAAAACTGTTTTTT
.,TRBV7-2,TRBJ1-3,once,CASSASGGYGNTIYF,TGTGCCAGCAGCGCTTCCGGGGGGTACGGAAACACCATATATTTT
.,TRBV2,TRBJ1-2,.,CASTGNYGYTF,TGTGCCAGCACAGGGAACTATGGCTACACCTTC
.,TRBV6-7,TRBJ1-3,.,CASRTRDIVGNTIYF,TGTGCCAGCAGAACCCGGGACATCGTTGGAAACACCATATATTTT
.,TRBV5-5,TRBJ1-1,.,CASSLNEDTEAFF,TGTGCCAGCAGCTTGAACGAGGACACTGAAGCTTTCTTT
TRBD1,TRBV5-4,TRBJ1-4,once,CASSPQGANEKLFF,TGTGCCAGCAGCCCCCAGGGGGCTAATGAAAAACTGTTTTTT
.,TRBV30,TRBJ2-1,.,CACRDREGLGTYNEQFF,TGTGCCTGCCGGGACAGGGAGGGACTAGGGACCTACAATGAGCAGTTCTTC
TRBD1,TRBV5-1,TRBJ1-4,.,CASSSQGARSEKLFF,TGCGCCAGCAGCTCTCAGGGGGCTAGGAGTGAAAAACTGTTTTTT
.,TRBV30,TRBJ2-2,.,CAWALQDRNTGELFF,TGTGCCTGGGCCCTCCAGGACAGAAACACCGGGGAGCTGTTTTTT
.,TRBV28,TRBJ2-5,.,CASRGNLDYQETQYF,TGTGCCAGCAGGGGCAACCTTGATTACCAAGAGACCCAGTACTTC
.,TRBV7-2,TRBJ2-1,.,CASSSHRGSNEQFF,TGTGCCAGCAGCTCTCACCGGGGAAGCAATGAGCAGTTCTTC